This T cell receptor beta chain is drawn from a study of blood T cell repertoires in COVID-19. Across the whole study: The United States, Italy and Spain provided the acute and convalescent COVID-19 samples. In each case, the material was cDNA or gDNA derived from T cells, B-cell-depleted T cells, or PBMCs.

Original methodology: Amplification of reference gene primers provided the estimated nucleated cell counts. The repertoire was sequenced with immunoSEQ multiplex PCR; TCRdb's copy has only in-frame clones and lacks some. The V and J calls and clone size were taken over from that table, and D and trimming were inferred from the DNA. Here the sample spans about 95,000 clones, roughly 86% being singletons. The V segment lost 5 bases and the J segment 1 base; nucleotides outside the gene matches: 4. Germline V gives CDR1 SGHNT, CDR2 YENEEA. The CDR3 is 15 amino acids. The chain uses TRBV11-3 and TRBJ2-2; 7 bases are shared with TRBD1. This receptor was identified in a human donor in a cohort sampled during active COVID-19. Sequencing was performed on peripheral blood. CDR3 protein: CASSIRQGNTGELFF. The CDR3 region has the DNA TGTGCCAGCAGCATAAGACAGGGGAACACCGGGGAGCTGTTTTTT.